The 14 T cell receptor beta chains given below trace back to one sample, sequenced in a study of T cell responses to AZD1222 COVID-19 vaccine. Only in-frame clones appear in the TCRdb table, and some are missing; sequencing was by immunoSEQ multiplex PCR. The table lists 150,000 to 200,000 clones, roughly 92% of them singletons, with roughly 5.5% in the top ten. The specimen was peripheral blood, collected 28 days after the second AZD1222 dose. These receptors all come from an adult who received the AZD1222 COVID-19 vaccine.

The chain is built from TRBV24-1 and TRBJ2-1; 9 bases match TRBD1. Germline V gene data show CDR1 as KGHDR and CDR2 as SFDVKD. V was pared by 4 bases and J by 9 bases, with 9 bases of the junction left unmatched. CDR3 length equals 15 residues. The CDR3 DNA reads TGTGCCACCAGTGACCCTGGGACAGGGTCTGGTGAGCAGTTCTTC. Translated: CATSDPGTGSGEQFF.

CDR3 residues: CASKQGLETNTEAFF. Here the CDR3 DNA reads TGTGCCAGCAAACAGGGTCTCGAGACGAACACTGAAGCTTTCTTT. The rearrangement links TRBV21-1 to TRBJ1-1; the table's D call of TRBD1 was not tested on the DNA. TRBV21-1 is an annotated pseudogene. This CDR3 comprises 15 residues.

The rearrangement joins TRBV7-4 to TRBJ2-7; 11 nucleotides agree with TRBD2. V lost 1 base, J lost 6 bases, and 17 bases stayed unmatched. Germline lookup yields CDR1 SGHVT and CDR2 SQSDAQ. The CDR3 has 19 amino acids. The CDR3 DNA follows: TGTGCCAGCAGCTTAGAAGATTCGACTAGCGGGATTCGACCCATCGAGCAGTACTTC. Residues: CASSLEDSTSGIRPIEQYF.

This clone was recorded only once. The chain has TRBV9 and TRBJ2-1; the match to TRBD2 covers 8 bases. Germline trimming cut 3 bases from V and 3 bases from J; bases unmatched to any gene: 8. Germline V gene lookup returns CDR1 SGDLS and CDR2 YYNGEE. The CDR3 runs 16 residues. The CDR3 sequence is CASSEGLAAIYNEQFF. DNA for the CDR3: TGTGCCAGCAGCGAAGGACTAGCAGCCATCTACAATGAGCAGTTCTTC.

The chain carries TRBV19 and TRBJ2-7, with D possibly TRBD2 on 6 matching bases. Germline V gene data show CDR1 as LNHDA and CDR2 as SQIVND (reference sequence). CDR3 length: 14 amino acids. V was shortened by 5 bases and J by 2 bases, with 13 bases between the two germline ends. The DNA for the CDR3 is TGTGCCAGTAGTGCGGGACTTTTTCCCTACGAGCAGTACTTC. It specifies CASSAGLFPYEQYF.

The V and J genes are TRBV25-1 and TRBJ2-3; TRBD2 aligns across 7 bases. The CDR3 is 15 residues long. J was trimmed by 4 bases and V by 2 bases; bases with no gene match: 6. From germline, CDR1 is MGHDK and CDR2 SYGVNS. The CDR3 nucleotides read TGTGCCAGCAGTGAACCCGCGGGAGCGTCAGATACGCAGTATTTT. This sequence encodes CASSEPAGASDTQYF.

The gene calls are TRBV7-9 and TRBJ1-4, with unresolved D. The CDR3 sequence is 15 residues long. Germline values: CDR1 SEHNR, CDR2 FQNEAQ (reference sequence). Trimming cost V 5 bases and J 5 bases, with 15 bases left between them. The CDR3 DNA sequence: TGTGCCAGCAGCCCGCGGGGTCCTTTCAATGAAAAACTGTTTTTT. It encodes CASSPRGPFNEKLFF.

This clone was counted a few times. The chain links TRBV6-2 or TRBV6-3 to TRBJ2-7, with D hard to call. CDR1 and CDR2 (germline): MNHEY, SVGEGT. The CDR3 runs to 15 residues. Trimming removed 0 bases from V and 7 bases from J, with 16 bases in between. In DNA form, the CDR3 reads TGTGCCAGCAGTTACTCGAGAAGGGTTGGACGAGAGCAGTACTTC. Translating it yields CASSYSRRVGREQYF.

The CDR3 loop is CASSLEVGQGLAGVIGQETQYF. CDR3 nucleotide sequence: TGTGCCAGCAGCTTAGAGGTTGGCCAAGGACTAGCGGGAGTCATAGGCCAAGAGACCCAGTACTTC. The chain combines TRBV7-8 with TRBJ2-5; 13 bases map to TRBD2. Trimming at V came to 1 base and at J to 1 base, leaving 18 bases not matched to a gene. The germline V gene encodes CDR1 SGHVS and CDR2 FQNEAQ. This CDR3 region has 22 residues.

The J gene is TRBJ2-1, the V gene TRBV3-1 (or the pseudogene TRBV3-2); 9 bases are shared with TRBD1. The CDR3 covers 15 residues. The V and J ends lost 1 base and 4 bases, in that order; junction bases with no gene match: 2. Germline values: CDR1 LGHDT, CDR2 YNNKEL (reference sequence). CDR3: CASSQVQGAYNEQFF. CDR3 DNA: TGTGCCAGCAGCCAAGTACAGGGGGCTTACAATGAGCAGTTCTTC.

The gene calls are TRBV4-1 and TRBJ1-2, with D hard to call. V gave up 3 bases and J gave up 4 bases, with 15 bases separating them. The CDR3 spans 15 residues. Per germline, CDR1 MGHRA and CDR2 YSYEKL. CDR3 sequence reads: CASSQVMSSGYGYTF. In DNA form, the CDR3 reads TGCGCCAGCAGCCAGGTTATGTCTTCCGGCTATGGCTACACCTTC.

This rearrangement joins TRBV19 to TRBJ1-1, with 7 nucleotides matching TRBD1. The CDR3 is made up of 13 amino acids. The V gene end was trimmed by 7 bases and the J gene end by 4 bases; junction bases not matched to a gene: 6. Germline CDR1 and CDR2: LNHDA and SQIVND (reference sequence). CDR3 coding DNA: TGTGCCAGTAACCCACAGGGGACCACTGAAGCTTTCTTT. Amino acids: CASNPQGTTEAFF.

The chain's CDR3 is CASRRQGNTEAFF. In nucleotides, the CDR3 is TGTGCCAGCAGGCGCCAGGGGAACACTGAAGCTTTCTTT. V usage is TRBV6-5 and J usage is TRBJ1-1; possibly TRBD1 for D (5 bases). CDR1 and CDR2 from the germline V gene are MNHEY and SVGAGI. V was shortened by 6 bases and J by 1 base, with 9 bases between the two germline ends. This CDR3 comprises 13 residues.

As regards this clone: An end of the junction does not agree with germline; a read error may underlie this. The chain recombines TRBV11-2 with TRBJ1-2; TRBD1 agrees at 8 bases. CDR1 is SGHAT, CDR2 FQNNGV, per germline. This CDR3 is built from 11 residues. In nucleotides, the CDR3 is TGTGCCAGCAGCAATCCGGGACAGGCCAACTTC. Its protein is CASSNPGQANF.